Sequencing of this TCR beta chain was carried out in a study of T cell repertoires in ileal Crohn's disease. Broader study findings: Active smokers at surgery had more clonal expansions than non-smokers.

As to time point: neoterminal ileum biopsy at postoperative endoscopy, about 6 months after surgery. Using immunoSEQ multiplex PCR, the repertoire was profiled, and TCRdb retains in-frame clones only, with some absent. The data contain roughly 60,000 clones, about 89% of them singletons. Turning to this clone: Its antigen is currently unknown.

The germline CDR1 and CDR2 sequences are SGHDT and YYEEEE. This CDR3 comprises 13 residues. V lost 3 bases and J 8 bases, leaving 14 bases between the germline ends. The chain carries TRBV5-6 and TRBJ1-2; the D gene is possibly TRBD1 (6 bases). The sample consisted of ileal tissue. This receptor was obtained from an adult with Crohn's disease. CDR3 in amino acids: CASSWWTDEGYTF. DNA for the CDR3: TGTGCCAGCAGCTGGTGGACAGACGAAGGCTACACCTTC.